This T cell receptor beta chain was profiled in a study of CD8+CD57+ T cells in acquired aplastic anemia. TCR beta VDJ and CDR3 profiling used genomic DNA as template. TCRdb called the reads again in MiXCR, with one record for every CDR3 protein. In the table there are 170,000 or so distinct CDR3 sequences, around half of which are singletons. Looked up from germline, CDR1 is SGDLS and CDR2 is YYNGEE. J was trimmed by 6 bases and V by 2 bases; bases with no gene match: 7. The CDR3 loop spans 17 amino acids. All sequencing subjects had displayed CD8+CD57+ cell expansion on flow cytometry. This clonotype was observed many times.

The receptor was isolated from a human donor with aplastic anemia. The genes are TRBV9 and TRBJ2-2; the match to TRBD2 covers 13 bases. Material: sorted CD4+, CD8+, or CD8+CD57+ T cells (not recorded which) from PBMCs. The CDR3 DNA sequence: TGTGCCAGCAGCGTTACTAGCGGGAGGGCCTTGGCCGGGGAGCTGTTTTTT. Its protein product is CASSVTSGRALAGELFF. The variable domain in full, completed from reference TRBV9 and TRBJ2-2, reads DSGVTQTPKHLITATGQRVTLRCSPRSGDLSVYWYQQSLDQGLQFLIQYYNGEERAKGNILERFSAQQFPDLHSELNLSSLELGDSALYFCASSVTSGRALAGELFFGEGSRLTVL.